This T cell receptor beta chain was sequenced for a study of T cell changes during pregnancy in multiple sclerosis (dated by TCRdb to the late 2010s). Study-level background: The study looked at changes in the T cell repertoire across pregnancy in women with multiple sclerosis.

Receptors were amplified or captured by the immunoSEQ multiplex PCR assay. TCRdb limited this immuneACCESS table to in-frame rearrangements with V and J called. A share of clones is missing; checked studies link under half to unresolved V genes, and the rest is unexplained. This sample is represented by approximately 70,000 clones; 92% of them were singletons. The ten most abundant clones make up about 1.6% of the sample. The CDR3 measures 15 amino acids from cysteine to phenylalanine. The DNA shown is the 45-base CDR3, in frame from base 1. From the germline V gene, CDR1 is SQVTM and CDR2 is ANQGSEA. Trimming removed 5 bases from V and 1 base from J, leaving 14 bases between the germline ends. Turning to this clone: No cognate antigen has been identified for it. Per-base quality was not reported, and no clone a single base away is much larger than it.

The sequences come from peripheral blood, collected after pregnancy. In this chain, TRBV29-1 is recombined with TRBJ2-2; the D gene cannot be named for sure. The TCR was taken from a female donor with multiple sclerosis, enrolled in a pregnancy study. DNA sequence: TGCAGCGTTATACCTACAGTCAAGAACACCGGGGAGCTGTTTTTT. Its protein reads: CSVIPTVKNTGELFF.